This TCR beta chain was identified in a study of tumor-infiltrating lymphocytes in localized non-small cell lung cancer. Broader study findings: TCR sequencing covered a subset of patients with enough tissue.

Measured with immunoSEQ multiplex PCR; TCRdb has only the in-frame clones, and not every one. The sample has approximately 1,600 clones; over 35% are singletons. In the case of this clone: Its target is unknown.

In germline, CDR1 is SGHVS, CDR2 FQNEAQ. The ends were cut back, 10 bases at V and 2 bases at J, with 14 bases in the middle. The CDR3 contains 14 residues. The receptor was derived from a human donor with non-small cell lung cancer. Sequencing was done on a sample of uninvolved lung tissue not adjacent to the tumor. This chain joins TRBV7-8 and TRBJ2-2; a possible D gene is TRBD2 (5 bases). The CDR3 DNA sequence: TGTGCCACAAAGGAGGCTTTTAACACCGGGGAGCTGTTTTTT. It is translated as CATKEAFNTGELFF.